A single sample gave rise to the 23 T cell receptor beta chains below, sequenced in a study of T cell repertoires in cytomegalovirus infection. TCRdb re-called the reads with MiXCR, one entry per CDR3 protein. Of roughly 230,000 distinct CDR3 sequences listed, 20% to 25% are singletons. The sequenced sample consisted of CD8+ T cells from PBMCs. The receptors here all came from a human donor in good health (CMV status not recorded). Some clones in this sample may be carry-over from other donors' samples.

V and J are TRBV5-5 and TRBJ2-2, with D tentatively TRBD2 (6 bases). Trimming took 2 bases from V and 7 from J, leaving 12 bases between them. From germline, CDR1 is SGHKS and CDR2 YYEKEE (reference sequence). The CDR3 runs to 14 residues. The CDR3 loop is CASSLAGDGGELFF. As DNA, the CDR3 is TGTGCCAGCAGCTTAGCGGGTGATGGCGGGGAGCTGTTTTTT.

A remark on this clonotype: This clone may be a read error of a much larger clone one base away. The chain uses TRBV6-5 and TRBJ2-2, with D uncertain. The germline CDR1 and CDR2 sequences are MNHEY and SVGAGI. The CDR3 has 12 amino acids. CDR3 in amino acids: CASSYTREELLF. The CDR3 DNA is TGTGCCAGCAGTTACACAAGAGAGGAGCTGCTTTTT.

This chain links TRBV28 with TRBJ1-1, with TRBD1 as a possible D gene (5 bases). V dropped 1 base and J dropped 5 bases, with 14 bases sitting between them. CDR1 and CDR2 (germline): MDHEN, SYDVKM. This CDR3 region has 15 residues. The CDR3: CASSLYAGSRTEAFF. CDR3 DNA sequence: TGTGCCAGCAGTTTATACGCAGGGTCTAGGACTGAAGCTTTCTTT.

This clonotype showed up many times. The chain carries TRBV7-2 and TRBJ2-7, with no clear D. V lost 5 bases to trimming and J lost 6 bases, with 14 bases between them. Germline V lookup: CDR1 SGHTA, CDR2 FQGNSA. The CDR3 spans 13 residues. CDR3 nucleotide sequence: TGTGCCAGCAGCCCAGGCCCTCCCGTCGAGCAGTACTTC. Amino acids: CASSPGPPVEQYF. The whole variable domain, remainder taken from reference TRBV7-2 and TRBJ2-7, is GAGVSQSPSNKVTEKGKDVELRCDPISGHTALYWYRQSLGQGLEFLIYFQGNSAPDKSGLPSDRFSAERTGGSVSTLTIQRTQQEDSAVYLCASSPGPPVEQYFGPGTRLTVT.

The V call is TRBV19, the J call TRBJ1-5; 9 bases fit TRBD1. V dropped 9 bases and J dropped 4; count of bases not matched to a gene: 4. From germline, CDR1 is LNHDA and CDR2 SQIVND (reference sequence). The CDR3 covers 13 residues. This CDR3 is CASGTGNNQPQHF. The CDR3 DNA reads as TGTGCCAGCGGGACAGGGAATAATCAGCCCCAGCATTTT.

This rearrangement joins TRBV2 to TRBJ2-3; D call uncertain. The germline gives CDR1 SNHLY, CDR2 FYNNEI. This CDR3 region has 13 residues. Trimming took 8 bases from V and 0 from J, leaving 9 bases between them. CDR3 protein: CASLGQSTDTQYF. DNA of the CDR3: TGTGCCAGCTTAGGGCAAAGCACAGATACGCAGTATTTT.

This clonotype was observed at least ten times. This chain joins TRBV7-8 and TRBJ2-5; tentative D call: TRBD2 (5 bases). The V gene lost 5 bases and the J gene lost 1 base, with 11 bases spanning the gap. Looked up from germline, CDR1 is SGHVS and CDR2 is FQNEAQ. The CDR3 runs 14 residues. The CDR3: CASSPYEGQETQYF. The CDR3 DNA sequence: TGTGCCAGCAGCCCTTACGAGGGCCAAGAGACCCAGTACTTC.

This clonotype turned up a few times. The chain joins TRBV28 to TRBJ2-3, with 10 bases that match TRBD2. CDR3 length: 17 amino acids. Trimming cost V 5 bases and J 0 bases; bases outside gene matches: 8. Germline CDR1 and CDR2: MDHEN and SYDVKM. CDR3 nucleotides: TGTGCCAGCAGTCCCCTAGGACTAGCGGCTAGCACAGATACGCAGTATTTT. Protein sequence: CASSPLGLAASTDTQYF.

V gene TRBV20-1 combines with J gene TRBJ1-5; 8 bases are shared with TRBD1. Unmatched junction bases numbered 11, after V lost 5 bases and J lost 5 bases. This CDR3 is built from 15 residues. The germline V gene encodes CDR1 DFQATT and CDR2 SNEGSKA (reference sequence). The CDR3 loop is CSAPGQGWDHQPQHF. For the CDR3, the DNA is TGCAGTGCTCCCGGACAGGGTTGGGACCATCAGCCCCAGCATTTT.

The chain joins TRBV20-1 to TRBJ2-3, with a possible D match to TRBD1 (5 bases). Germline CDR1 reads DFQATT; CDR2 reads SNEGSKA (reference sequence). V lost 0 bases, J lost 6 bases, and 19 bases lay in between. The CDR3 length is 16 residues. In DNA, the CDR3 is TGCAGTGCTAGAGATCCCGTCGGACATATCGAGGATACGCAGTATTTT. It codes for CSARDPVGHIEDTQYF.

This clonotype was counted only a few times. This chain uses TRBV25-1 with TRBJ2-6; either TRBD1 or TRBD2 may supply D (5 bases each). This CDR3 region has 16 residues. V was cut by 6 bases and J by 3 bases, with 15 bases left in between. Germline CDR1 MGHDK, CDR2 SYGVNS. CDR3 sequence reads: CASSWGNSVGANVLTF. Here the CDR3 DNA reads TGTGCCAGCAGCTGGGGGAACTCTGTTGGGGCCAACGTCCTGACTTTC.

This chain connects TRBV6-2 or TRBV6-3 to TRBJ2-4; tentatively, D is TRBD2 (6 bases). The ends were cut back, 2 bases at V and 8 bases at J, with 7 bases in the middle. Germline-derived CDR1 and CDR2 are MNHEY and SVGEGT. CDR3 length equals 12 residues. CDR3 in amino acids: CASSYGGDIQYF. Written as DNA, the CDR3 is TGTGCCAGCAGTTACGGCGGGGACATTCAGTACTTC.

This clonotype was detected a few times. The V and J genes are TRBV2 and TRBJ2-7; 9 positions match TRBD1. The CDR3 loop spans 14 amino acids. CDR1 SNHLY and CDR2 FYNNEI come from the germline V gene. V lost 7 bases and J lost 6; bases outside the gene matches: 10. The CDR3 reads CASNGRDRVPEQYF. Here the CDR3 DNA reads TGTGCCAGCAATGGACGGGACAGGGTACCCGAGCAGTACTTC.

Ten or more counts support this clonotype. The V gene is TRBV7-9, the J gene TRBJ2-5; the D gene is possibly TRBD1 (5 bases). The CDR3 has 15 amino acids. Germline V gives CDR1 SEHNR, CDR2 FQNEAQ (reference sequence). V was trimmed by 5 bases and J by 0 bases, leaving 13 bases between them. CDR3 in DNA: TGTGCCAGCAGCGCCTTAAAAGGGGACCAAGAGACCCAGTACTTC. As protein: CASSALKGDQETQYF.

The V gene is TRBV20-1, the J gene TRBJ2-7; unclear D gene. Per germline, CDR1 DFQATT and CDR2 SNEGSKA (reference sequence). With 5 bases removed from V and 7 bases from J, the gap between germline ends came to 18 bases. CDR3 length equals 13 residues. The CDR3: CSAPAAGIWEQYF. The DNA for the CDR3 is TGCAGTGCTCCCGCGGCAGGAATATGGGAGCAGTACTTC.

In this sample, this clonotype turned up a few times. The J gene is TRBJ1-3, the V gene TRBV28, with no clear D. Trimming stripped 4 bases from V and 1 base from J, with 14 bases between. Germline loops: CDR1 MDHEN, CDR2 SYDVKM. The CDR3 covers 16 residues. CDR3: CASSSWTGGSGNTIYF. Written as DNA, the CDR3 is TGTGCCAGCAGTTCCTGGACGGGAGGGTCTGGAAACACCATATATTTT.

This chain joins TRBV7-8 and TRBJ2-1; D uncertain. The CDR3 runs to 12 residues. Germline V lookup: CDR1 SGHVS, CDR2 FQNEAQ. V lost 3 bases and J lost 6, with 6 bases in between. Here the CDR3 DNA reads TGTGCCAGCAGCTTTAGCCCCAATGAGCAGTTCTTC. As protein: CASSFSPNEQFF.

The CDR3 sequence is CAVQQGLSTEAFF. The CDR3 nucleotides read TGTGCCGTTCAACAGGGCCTTAGCACTGAAGCTTTCTTT. J is TRBJ1-1 and V is TRBV6-5; TRBD1 is a possible D gene (6 bases). The V gene's germline CDR1 is MNHEY and CDR2 SVGAGI. This CDR3 has 13 residues. The V and J ends lost 11 bases and 4 bases respectively, with 17 bases between them.

This clonotype showed up just a few times. A much larger clone differs from this one at a single base, so this may be a read error. The chain joins TRBV7-9 to TRBJ1-1; D is unresolved. There are 13 residues in the CDR3. From germline, CDR1 is SEHNR and CDR2 FQNEAQ (reference sequence). CDR3 sequence (DNA): TGTGCCAACAGCACGGACCGCTACACTGAAGCTTTCTTT. As protein: CANSTDRYTEAFF.

This chain joins TRBV20-1 and TRBJ2-3; TRBD1 aligns across 7 bases. After removal of 0 bases from V and 4 bases from J, the junction contained 4 bases not matched to a gene. The CDR3 runs to 14 residues. CDR1 DFQATT and CDR2 SNEGSKA come from the germline V gene (reference sequence). The CDR3 sequence is CSAREGGNADTQYF. CDR3 bases: TGCAGTGCTAGAGAAGGGGGCAACGCAGATACGCAGTATTTT.

This clonotype has a count of ten or more. The gene calls are TRBV7-6 and TRBJ2-2; D unclear. V lost 1 base to trimming and J lost 4 bases, with 7 bases between them. CDR1 and CDR2 (germline): SGHVS, FNYEAQ. The CDR3 is made up of 14 amino acids. CDR3 protein: CASSLEPFTGELFF. The DNA of the CDR3 is TGTGCCAGCAGCTTAGAACCGTTCACCGGGGAGCTGTTTTTT.

V gene TRBV7-2 combines with J gene TRBJ1-1; 12 bases are shared with TRBD1. Germline assignment: CDR1 SGHTA and CDR2 FQGNSA. The junction had 10 bases not matched to a gene; V was cut back by 3 bases and J by 5 bases. This CDR3 comprises 17 residues. The CDR3 loop is CASSLTGTGGAGTEAFF. In nucleotides, the CDR3 is TGTGCCAGCAGCTTGACCGGGACAGGGGGCGCCGGTACTGAAGCTTTCTTT.

Regarding this clonotype: A read error may explain this, as a much larger clone is one base away. The chain joins TRBV7-6 to TRBJ1-6; D remains ambiguous. In germline, CDR1 is SGHVS, CDR2 FNYEAQ. The CDR3 totals 16 residues. The CDR3 sequence: CTSSLEIGRGGSPLHF. The CDR3 DNA sequence: TGTACCAGCAGCTTAGAAATCGGGCGGGGTGGATCACCCCTCCACTTT.